This T cell receptor beta chain was documented in a study of cytomegalovirus exposure and HLA in healthy donors. Germline assignment: CDR1 LNHDA and CDR2 SQIVND (reference sequence). V was shortened by 6 bases and J by 1 base, with 15 bases between the two germline ends. The CDR3 length is 15 residues. Note on this clone: Its antigen is unknown.

Study-level results: Analysis performed later showed TCR beta chains linked to HLA being more clonally expanded than equally common others.

PCR involved 60 Vbeta and 13 Jbeta primers. TCRdb keeps only in-frame clones here, not all; method: immunoSEQ multiplex PCR. The table lists 130,000 to 150,000 clones, around 80% of them singletons. This sequence originates from a man aged 35 to 55 in good health and CMV-seropositive. Material for sequencing was PBMCs. The chain combines TRBV19 with TRBJ1-1; D might be TRBD1 (6 bases). CDR3 region: CASRGPRTENTEAFF. As DNA, the CDR3 is TGTGCCAGTAGGGGCCCGCGGACAGAGAACACTGAAGCTTTCTTT.